This is a list of T cell receptor beta chains from one sample in a study of prognosis after radiotherapy for stage I lung cancer. TCRdb recomputed calls from the multiplex PCR reads with MiXCR, one row per CDR3 protein. The sample yields around 20,000 distinct CDR3 sequences, around 50% seen once. Sequencing was performed on PBMCs, taken before or after stereotactic body radiation therapy (not recorded which). The receptors were gathered from a donor of 50 years or more with non-small cell lung cancer. CDR3s include the opening cysteine and the closing phenylalanine or tryptophan. D genes are given only for firm matches. Size tells how often a clone was seen (once, few, many) or the class of an expanded clone, and some rows leave it out.

CDR3 DNA	CDR3 protein	J gene	D gene	V gene	clone size
TGTGCCAGTACCCCAAGGTGGGGCGTGGTGGATACGCAGTATTTT	CASTPRWGVVDTQYF	TRBJ2-3	NA	TRBV19	NA
TGTGCCAGCAGCGTGACAAGTACCTACGAGCAGTACTTC	CASSVTSTYEQYF	TRBJ2-7	NA	TRBV2	NA
TGTGCCAGCAGTTCCGGGACTAGGGTATTGGAGCAGTACTTC	CASSSGTRVLEQYF	TRBJ2-7	TRBD2	TRBV28	medium-sized
TGTGCCACTCAACCGGAGGGGCAGGATGGCTACACCTTC	CATQPEGQDGYTF	TRBJ1-2	NA	TRBV24-1	many
TGTGCCAGCAGTAACCCCTTGAAAGGGACATGGGGCCACCAGCAGTACTTC	CASSNPLKGTWGHQQYF	TRBJ2-7	NA	TRBV12-3/TRBV12-4	NA
TGTGCCAGCAACGACAGGGGGCCCAATCAGCCCCAGCATTTT	CASNDRGPNQPQHF	TRBJ1-5	TRBD1	TRBV12-3/TRBV12-4	many
TGCAGTGCCATGACTAGCGGGAGCTCAGATACCCAGTACTTC	CSAMTSGSSDTQYF	TRBJ2-5	TRBD2	TRBV20-1	NA
TGTGCCAGCAGACTTAGCGGGAGTATGGCCGTGGGGCTGTTTTTT	CASRLSGSMAVGLFF	TRBJ2-2	TRBD2	TRBV6-2/TRBV6-3	NA
TGCATCATAGTCCCGAGGGCCCGCGAGCAGTTCTTC	CIIVPRAREQFF	TRBJ2-1	NA	TRBV29-1	NA
TGTGCCAGCAGCCAAGTAAGGCCCCAGGGCACCGTGGAGCTGTTTTTT	CASSQVRPQGTVELFF	TRBJ2-2	NA	TRBV3-1	NA
TGTGCCAGCTCTGCAGGGGGTATAGTCACTGAAGCTTTCTTT	CASSAGGIVTEAFF	TRBJ1-1	TRBD1	TRBV28	once
TGTGCCATCAGTGCGGAACAGGGGCGGCGAGGCAATCAGCCCCAGCATTTT	CAISAEQGRRGNQPQHF	TRBJ1-5	TRBD1	TRBV10-3	many
TGTGCCTGTATTCACCGGGACAGGGGAAATTCACCCCTCCACTTT	CACIHRDRGNSPLHF	TRBJ1-6	TRBD1	TRBV30	NA
TGCAGTTTGTACTACAACACCGGCGAGCTGTTTTTT	CSLYYNTGELFF	TRBJ2-2	NA	TRBV20-1	NA
TGTGCCAGCAGCTTAGGGGGAGGGCCCTACGAGCAGTACTTC	CASSLGGGPYEQYF	TRBJ2-7	TRBD2	TRBV11-2	medium-sized